This T cell receptor (beta chain) originates from a study of human T cells and chemical hapten exposure. Trimming took 6 bases from V and 2 from J; bases not matched to a gene: 4. The CDR3 runs 14 residues. Germline V gene sequence: CDR1 LGHNT, CDR2 FRNRAP. Specified time point: pre-sensitization, week 0. As to treatment: therapeutic diphenylcyclopropenone sensitization with weekly scalp DPC. Total RNA was isolated from unfractionated whole blood. The study, taken as a whole, reports: It should be noted that donors had alopecia, so their immune response may differ from healthy people's.

A remark on this clonotype: Its antigen is still unknown.

TCRdb ran MiXCR on the RACE reads and lists one entry per CDR3 protein. Of over 70,000 distinct CDR3 sequences detected, 14% appear once; the ten largest clones hold 3.5% to 6%. This receptor was obtained from a woman aged 50 to 65 with alopecia areata. Some clones in this sample may be carry-over from other donors' samples. Source: whole blood, taken in connection with sensitization to the hapten diphenylcyclopropenone (DPC). This chain uses TRBV12-5 with TRBJ1-3; TRBD1 matches 7 bases. The CDR3 sequence: CASGPGQTGNTIYF. CDR3 nucleotides: TGTGCTAGTGGGCCGGGACAGACTGGAAACACCATATATTTT. Variable domain in full (rest from reference TRBV12-5 and TRBJ1-3): DARVTQTPRHKVTEMGQEVTMRCQPILGHNTVFWYRQTMMQGLELLAYFRNRAPLDDSGMPKDRFSAEMPDATLATLKIQPSEPRDSAVYFCASGPGQTGNTIYFGEGSWLTVV.